Listed below are T cell receptor beta chains from one sample, sequenced in a study of CD8+ T cells in alopecia areata. The protocol was immunoSEQ multiplex PCR, while the TCRdb copy is restricted to in-frame clones and leaves out a portion. The sample consists of more than 95,000 clones, more than 30% of them appearing once. The sample consisted of CD4+ T cells sorted from blood. The source of these receptors is a human donor with alopecia areata. CDR3s include the opening cysteine and the closing phenylalanine or tryptophan. D genes are given only for firm matches. The size entry is marked missing in some rows and otherwise reads once, few, many or a size class.

d_gene: NA; v_gene: TRBV7-2; abundance: few; j_gene: TRBJ2-1; CDR3aa: CASSSRTGPNEQFF; CDR3nt: TGTGCCAGCAGCTCCCGGACTGGTCCCAATGAGCAGTTCTTC
d_gene: NA; v_gene: TRBV27; abundance: NA; j_gene: TRBJ1-1; CDR3aa: CASSANGGTEAFF; CDR3nt: TGTGCCAGCTCGGCTAACGGGGGCACTGAAGCTTTCTTT
d_gene: TRBD1; v_gene: TRBV5-6; abundance: once; j_gene: TRBJ2-1; CDR3aa: CASSRYDRAWEQFF; CDR3nt: TGTGCCAGCAGCCGTTACGACAGGGCTTGGGAGCAGTTCTTC
d_gene: TRBD1; v_gene: TRBV7-3; abundance: few; j_gene: TRBJ1-2; CDR3aa: CASSYGQGSDYGYTF; CDR3nt: TGTGCCAGCAGCTACGGACAGGGGAGTGACTATGGCTACACCTTC
d_gene: NA; v_gene: TRBV28; abundance: NA; j_gene: TRBJ2-7; CDR3aa: CASSPRDSREYF; CDR3nt: TGTGCCAGCAGTCCCCGAGACTCAAGGGAGTACTTC
d_gene: TRBD2; v_gene: TRBV5-1; abundance: NA; j_gene: TRBJ2-1; CDR3aa: CASSWGPPGLAVDEQFF; CDR3nt: TGCGCCAGCAGCTGGGGGCCACCGGGACTAGCGGTGGATGAGCAGTTCTTC
d_gene: NA; v_gene: TRBV7-2; abundance: NA; j_gene: TRBJ2-5; CDR3aa: CASSLYGRGETQYF; CDR3nt: TGTGCCAGCAGCTTATACGGGAGAGGGGAGACCCAGTACTTC
d_gene: NA; v_gene: TRBV6-6; abundance: few; j_gene: TRBJ1-5; CDR3aa: CASSYQASGQPQHF; CDR3nt: TGTGCCAGCAGTTACCAGGCTTCGGGCCAGCCCCAGCATTTT
d_gene: NA; v_gene: TRBV7-9; abundance: few; j_gene: TRBJ1-1; CDR3aa: CASSLTGTTSTEAFF; CDR3nt: TGTGCCAGCAGCCTCACCGGGACCACTTCCACTGAAGCTTTCTTT
d_gene: NA; v_gene: TRBV6-6; abundance: few; j_gene: TRBJ2-3; CDR3aa: CASSSSQTGDTQYF; CDR3nt: TGTGCCAGCAGTTCCAGCCAAACCGGGGATACGCAGTATTTT
d_gene: NA; v_gene: TRBV30; abundance: NA; j_gene: TRBJ2-7; CDR3aa: CAWRWASSYEQYF; CDR3nt: TGTGCCTGGAGGTGGGCTAGCTCCTACGAGCAGTACTTC
d_gene: NA; v_gene: TRBV29-1; abundance: NA; j_gene: TRBJ2-7; CDR3aa: CSALDPGPYEQYF; CDR3nt: TGCAGCGCCCTTGATCCGGGACCCTACGAGCAGTACTTC
d_gene: NA; v_gene: TRBV29-1; abundance: NA; j_gene: TRBJ1-2; CDR3aa: CSVVDINGYTF; CDR3nt: TGCAGCGTCGTGGACATAAATGGCTACACCTTC
d_gene: NA; v_gene: TRBV28; abundance: few; j_gene: TRBJ1-1; CDR3aa: CASRPTEDEAFF; CDR3nt: TGTGCCAGCAGGCCGACAGAAGATGAAGCTTTCTTT
d_gene: NA; v_gene: TRBV18; abundance: NA; j_gene: TRBJ2-5; CDR3aa: CASSGPSSTETQYF; CDR3nt: TGTGCCAGCTCAGGACCGAGTTCCACAGAGACCCAGTACTTC
d_gene: NA; v_gene: TRBV6-6; abundance: few; j_gene: TRBJ1-2; CDR3aa: CASSSTIGYTF; CDR3nt: TGTGCCAGCAGTTCGACGATTGGCTACACCTTC
d_gene: TRBD2; v_gene: TRBV7-2; abundance: NA; j_gene: TRBJ2-4; CDR3aa: CASSPNPTGGKNIQYF; CDR3nt: TGTGCCAGCAGCCCCAATCCCACGGGGGGCAAAAACATTCAGTACTTC
d_gene: NA; v_gene: TRBV9; abundance: NA; j_gene: TRBJ2-7; CDR3aa: CASSARTGRSDDEQYF; CDR3nt: TGTGCCAGCAGCGCACGAACGGGACGGAGTGACGACGAGCAGTACTTC
d_gene: TRBD1; v_gene: TRBV29-1; abundance: few; j_gene: TRBJ2-5; CDR3aa: CSVRPRTGQETQYF; CDR3nt: TGCAGCGTGAGACCTAGGACAGGGCAAGAGACCCAGTACTTC
d_gene: NA; v_gene: TRBV7-2; abundance: NA; j_gene: TRBJ1-4; CDR3aa: CASSPVGGVTVF; CDR3nt: TGTGCCAGCAGCCCCGTTGGGGGCGTAACTGTTTTT